The 26 T cell receptor beta chains below all came from one sample that was sequenced in a study of technical replicates of blood from a handful of donors (TCRdb year 2017). The library came from the immunoSEQ multiplex PCR assay. As stored in TCRdb, this immuneACCESS dataset retains in-frame rearrangements with V and J assigned. A fraction of the clones does not appear; measured against another copy, unresolved V genes explain less than half of the discrepancy, and the remainder lacks a known reason. The sample yields about 70,000 clones; around 95% were counted once. Approximately 0.4% of the sample belongs to the ten largest clones. The sample consisted of T cells isolated from PBMCs. The receptors shown here come from a human donor in good health.

This clone was detected once. This rearrangement joins TRBV29-1 to TRBJ2-5; tentative D call: TRBD2 (6 bases). Per the germline V gene, CDR1 is SQVTM and CDR2 is ANQGSEA. The CDR3 sequence is 13 residues long. V dropped 4 bases and J dropped 5 bases, with 14 bases sitting between them. In DNA form, the CDR3 reads TGCAGCGTTGGAGTAGCAGGAGGGGAGACCCAGTACTTC. Translated: CSVGVAGGETQYF.

This clone was counted a few times. This chain connects TRBV4-1 to TRBJ1-1, with TRBD1 identical over 8 bases. Trimming at V came to 3 bases and at J to 4 bases, leaving 7 bases not matched to a gene. There are 15 residues in the CDR3. Germline CDR1 is MGHRA and CDR2 is YSYEKL. The CDR3 coding sequence is TGCGCCAGCAGCCACCCGTACCAGGGGGCCACTGAAGCTTTCTTT. Encoded protein: CASSHPYQGATEAFF.

V gene TRBV11-2 combines with J gene TRBJ2-4; TRBD2 agrees at 9 bases. This CDR3 region has 19 residues. With 0 bases clipped from V and 0 bases from J, the junction kept 9 bases outside the gene matches. CDR1 is SGHAT and CDR2 is FQNNGV in the germline V gene. Here the CDR3 DNA reads TGTGCCAGCAGCTTAGAAGGGACTAGCCTAATACTAGCCAAAAACATTCAGTACTTC. Encoded protein: CASSLEGTSLILAKNIQYF.

This sequence joins TRBV11-2 and TRBJ2-1; D is ambiguous. The germline V gene has CDR1 SGHAT and CDR2 FQNNGV. The CDR3 covers 10 residues. Trimming cost V 3 bases and J 12 bases, with 6 bases left between them. The CDR3 is CASSFEVQFF. The CDR3 nucleotides read TGTGCCAGCAGCTTTGAGGTGCAGTTCTTC.

The genes are TRBV19 and TRBJ2-2; D may be TRBD2 (5 bases). The length of the CDR3 is 15 residues. The V gene's germline CDR1 is LNHDA and CDR2 SQIVND (reference sequence). Between the trimmed V and J ends, which lost 5 bases and 1 base, there was a span of 11 bases. The CDR3 sequence is CASSERRENTGELFF. The DNA of the CDR3 is TGTGCCAGTAGTGAGAGACGGGAGAACACCGGGGAGCTGTTTTTT.

A single count supports this clone. The chain joins TRBV29-1 to TRBJ1-1; 8 nucleotides match TRBD1. With 6 bases clipped from V and 10 bases from J, the junction kept 16 bases outside the gene matches. The CDR3 is made up of 14 amino acids. Germline V gene sequence: CDR1 SQVTM, CDR2 ANQGSEA. CDR3 sequence reads: CSVDMDRELSRAFF. In DNA form, the CDR3 reads TGCAGCGTCGACATGGACAGGGAGCTATCTCGAGCTTTCTTT.

This clone has more than one count but fewer than ten. This rearrangement joins TRBV5-6 to TRBJ1-2; D call uncertain. CDR3 size: 13 residues. From germline, CDR1 is SGHDT and CDR2 YYEEEE. V was trimmed by 4 bases and J by 2 bases, leaving 9 bases between them. The CDR3 coding sequence is TGTGCCAGCAGCCTAGGGAGGAACTATGGCTACACCTTC. Translating it yields CASSLGRNYGYTF.

The rearrangement joins TRBV28 to TRBJ1-5; D is ambiguous. The V gene's germline CDR1 is MDHEN and CDR2 SYDVKM. The CDR3 extends over 15 amino acids. V lost 3 bases and J lost 0, with 9 bases in between. The CDR3, as DNA: TGTGCCAGCAGTTTTACATTTTATAGCAATCAGCCCCAGCATTTT. Translation: CASSFTFYSNQPQHF. The full variable domain, completed using reference TRBV28 and TRBJ1-5, is DVKVTQSSRYLVKRTGEKVFLECVQDMDHENMFWYRQDPGLGLRLIYFSYDVKMKEKGDIPEGYSVSREKKERFSLILESASTNQTSMYLCASSFTFYSNQPQHFGDGTRLSIL.

This clone was detected only once. V and J are TRBV7-8 and TRBJ1-5; D call uncertain. CDR3 length: 14 residues. Between the trimmed V and J ends, which lost 0 bases and 4 bases, there was a span of 7 bases. Germline V gives CDR1 SGHVS, CDR2 FQNEAQ. This CDR3 reads CASSLAGQNQPQHF. The DNA of the CDR3 is TGTGCCAGCAGCTTAGCTGGTCAGAATCAGCCCCAGCATTTT. Using reference TRBV7-8 and TRBJ1-5 for the parts outside the CDR3, the full variable domain is GAGVSQSPRYKVAKRGQDVALRCDPISGHVSLFWYQQALGQGPEFLTYFQNEAQLDKSGLPSDRFFAERPEGSVSTLKIQRTQQEDSAVYLCASSLAGQNQPQHFGDGTRLSIL.

The V call is TRBV5-8, the J call TRBJ2-1; TRBD1 matches 9 bases. V shed 6 bases and J 8 bases; nucleotides not matched to a gene: 12. CDR3 length: 15 residues. The germline V gene encodes CDR1 SGHTS and CDR2 YDEGEE. CDR3 amino acids: CASIQGGQGPHEQFF. The CDR3, as DNA: TGTGCCAGCATCCAAGGGGGACAGGGCCCCCATGAGCAGTTCTTC. The full variable domain, its missing parts supplied by reference TRBV5-8 and TRBJ2-1, is EAGVTQSPTHLIKTRGQQATLRCSPISGHTSVYWYQQALGLGLQFLLWYDEGEERNRGNFPPRFSGRQFPNYSSELNVNALELEDSALYLCASIQGGQGPHEQFFGPGTRLTVL.

V is TRBV6-6 and J is TRBJ1-4; a possible D gene is TRBD1 (6 bases). Germline CDR1 is MNHNY and CDR2 is SVGAGI (reference sequence). This CDR3 is built from 14 residues. The V gene lost 6 bases and the J gene lost 5 bases, with 13 bases spanning the gap. The CDR3 region has the DNA TGTGCCAGCAGCCAGGGGTTCGTGAATGAAAAACTGTTTTTT. Encoded protein: CASSQGFVNEKLFF.

V is TRBV14 and J is TRBJ2-7; 10 bases fit TRBD1. Germline loops: CDR1 SGHDN, CDR2 FVKESK. The J segment lost 6 bases and the V segment lost 4 bases, leaving 12 bases of the junction unmatched. The CDR3 has 16 amino acids. The chain's CDR3 is CASSPRDRGLPGEQYF. The CDR3 DNA follows: TGTGCCAGCAGCCCTCGGGACAGGGGATTACCGGGCGAGCAGTACTTC.

This chain joins TRBV6-5 and TRBJ2-1; 9 positions match TRBD2. With 2 bases clipped from V and 6 bases from J, the junction kept 8 bases outside the gene matches. Germline V gene lookup returns CDR1 MNHEY and CDR2 SVGAGI. This CDR3 is built from 16 residues. CDR3 nucleotide sequence: TGTGCCAGCAGTTACCTAACGGGACTAGCAGTCAATGAGCAGTTCTTC. Translation: CASSYLTGLAVNEQFF.

This rearrangement joins TRBV5-4 to TRBJ2-7; 7 bases agree with TRBD2. Per germline, CDR1 SGHNT and CDR2 YYREEE (reference sequence). CDR3 size: 13 residues. Unmatched junction bases numbered 6, after V lost 4 bases and J lost 5 bases. Here the CDR3 reads CASSVRDYNEQYF. The DNA of the CDR3 is TGTGCCAGCAGCGTCCGGGACTATAACGAGCAGTACTTC.

This sequence joins TRBV6-5 and TRBJ2-1; D gene ambiguous. The CDR3 length is 13 residues. Trimming took off 3 bases at V and 3 bases at J, with 6 bases between the two ends. The V gene's germline CDR1 is MNHEY and CDR2 SVGAGI. CDR3 in amino acids: CASSYGVYNEQFF. CDR3 sequence (DNA): TGTGCCAGCAGTTATGGAGTCTACAATGAGCAGTTCTTC.

J is TRBJ2-1 and V is TRBV7-3; the D is unclear. This CDR3 spans 15 amino acids. Deletions cut 3 bases from V and 0 bases from J, with 9 bases between. In germline, CDR1 is SGHTA, CDR2 FQGTGA. The CDR3 reads CASSLSASSYNEQFF. For the CDR3, the DNA is TGTGCCAGCAGCTTGTCCGCGAGCTCCTACAATGAGCAGTTCTTC. Looking up the rest from reference TRBV7-3 and TRBJ2-1 gives the full variable domain: GAGVSQTPSNKVTEKGKYVELRCDPISGHTALYWYRQSLGQGPEFLIYFQGTGAADDSGLPNDRFFAVRPEGSVSTLKIQRTERGDSAVYLCASSLSASSYNEQFFGPGTRLTVL.

For the CDR3, the DNA is TGCGCCAGCAGCCGGGTTCAGGGAAGCGAAAAACTGTTTTTT. Translating it yields CASSRVQGSEKLFF. This chain connects TRBV4-1 to TRBJ1-4; TRBD1 might be the D (5 bases). Germline V gene data show CDR1 as MGHRA and CDR2 as YSYEKL. V was trimmed by 4 bases and J by 8 bases, leaving 14 bases between them. The CDR3 consists of 14 residues.

The chain uses TRBV9 and TRBJ2-1, with 7 bases fitting TRBD1. The germline V gene encodes CDR1 SGDLS and CDR2 YYNGEE. J was trimmed by 8 bases and V by 0 bases; bases with no gene match: 2. The CDR3 extends over 13 amino acids. Here the CDR3 reads CASSVGGGDEQFF. The CDR3 bases are TGTGCCAGCAGCGTAGGAGGGGGCGATGAGCAGTTCTTC.

V and J are TRBV5-4 and TRBJ1-4; 8 bases are shared with TRBD1. Germline loops: CDR1 SGHNT, CDR2 YYREEE (reference sequence). The V and J ends lost 5 bases and 7 bases, in that order; junction bases with no gene match: 7. The CDR3 runs 14 residues. The CDR3 nucleotides are TGTGCCAGCAGGTCGGACAGGGAAATTGAAAAACTGTTTTTT. It encodes CASRSDREIEKLFF. Full variable domain (missing parts from reference TRBV5-4 and TRBJ1-4): ETGVTQSPTHLIKTRGQQVTLRCSSQSGHNTVSWYQQALGQGPQFIFQYYREEENGRGNFPPRFSGLQFPNYSSELNVNALELDDSALYLCASRSDREIEKLFFGSGTQLSVL.

This clone was detected once. The V call is TRBV6-6, the J call TRBJ1-5; D call uncertain. Germline CDR1 is MNHNY and CDR2 is SVGAGI (reference sequence). This CDR3 is built from 16 residues. V was pared by 2 bases and J by 4 bases, with 15 bases between. CDR3 protein: CASSYDVIAVNQPQHF. In DNA form, the CDR3 reads TGTGCCAGCAGTTACGACGTTATCGCGGTGAATCAGCCCCAGCATTTT.

This chain connects TRBV27 to TRBJ2-7, with D possibly matching TRBD1 (5 bases). The V gene lost 6 bases and the J gene lost 0 bases, with 9 bases spanning the gap. Germline V gene sequence: CDR1 MNHEY, CDR2 SMNVEV (reference sequence). The CDR3 has 13 residues. For the CDR3, the DNA is TGTGCCAGCAGCCCAGGGTTCTCCTACGAGCAGTACTTC. It encodes CASSPGFSYEQYF.

The chain is built from TRBV18 and TRBJ2-1; possible D gene TRBD1, 5 bases. Germline CDR1 KGHSH, CDR2 LQKENI. Deletions cut 2 bases from V and 11 bases from J, with 13 bases between. The CDR3 contains 13 residues. The CDR3 sequence: CASSPETAIKQFF. As DNA, the CDR3 is TGTGCCAGCTCACCAGAGACAGCTATTAAGCAGTTCTTC.

This clone occurred once. This chain links TRBV7-8 with TRBJ2-7; 9 bases map to TRBD1. This CDR3 has 18 residues. V was pared by 7 bases and J by 4 bases, with 20 bases of the junction left unmatched. The germline V gene has CDR1 SGHVS and CDR2 FQNEAQ. This chain's CDR3 is CASTPYTGGQGKGYEQYF. Written as DNA, the CDR3 is TGTGCCAGCACCCCATATACGGGGGGACAGGGAAAGGGATACGAGCAGTACTTC.

The chain links TRBV5-1 to TRBJ2-1; D possibly corresponds to TRBD2 (6 bases). The CDR3 sequence is 16 residues long. Germline CDR1 SGHRS, CDR2 YFSETQ. V dropped 4 bases and J dropped 8 bases, with 22 bases sitting between them. CDR3 loop: CASSLGAGLEGDEQFF. The CDR3 nucleotides read TGCGCCAGCAGCCTGGGCGCGGGACTCGAGGGCGATGAGCAGTTCTTC.

This CDR3 is CASSFPGRGYNEQFF. As DNA, the CDR3 is TGTGCCAGCAGCTTTCCGGGGCGGGGGTACAATGAGCAGTTCTTC. V gene TRBV7-3 combines with J gene TRBJ2-1; 7 positions agree with TRBD2. Trimming took 3 bases from V and 4 from J; bases not matched to a gene: 6. The germline gives CDR1 SGHTA, CDR2 FQGTGA. This CDR3 comprises 15 residues.

V is TRBV5-1 and J is TRBJ2-7; the D is unclear. The CDR3 has 14 amino acids. Trimming left V 6 bases short and J 0 bases short, with 13 bases between. Germline V lookup: CDR1 SGHRS, CDR2 YFSETQ. CDR3 region: CASTSVDNSYEQYF. In nucleotides, the CDR3 is TGCGCCAGCACATCGGTTGACAACTCCTACGAGCAGTACTTC.